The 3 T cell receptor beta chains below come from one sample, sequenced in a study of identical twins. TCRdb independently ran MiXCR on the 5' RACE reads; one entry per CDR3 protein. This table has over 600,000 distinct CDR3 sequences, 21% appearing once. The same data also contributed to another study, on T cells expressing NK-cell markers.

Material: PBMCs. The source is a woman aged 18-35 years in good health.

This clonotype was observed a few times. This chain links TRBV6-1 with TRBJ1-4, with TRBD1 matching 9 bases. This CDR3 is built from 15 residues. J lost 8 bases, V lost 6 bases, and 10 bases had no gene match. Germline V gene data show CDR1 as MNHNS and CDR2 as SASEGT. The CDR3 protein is CASSWTGTGREKLFF. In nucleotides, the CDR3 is TGTGCCAGCAGCTGGACCGGGACAGGGAGGGAAAAACTGTTTTTT.

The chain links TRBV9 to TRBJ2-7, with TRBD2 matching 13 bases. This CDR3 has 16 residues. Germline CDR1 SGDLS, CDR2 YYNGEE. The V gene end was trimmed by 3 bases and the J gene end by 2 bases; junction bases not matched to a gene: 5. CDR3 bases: TGTGCCAGCAGCGGCGGGACTAGCGGGATTCCCTACGAGCAGTACTTC. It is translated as CASSGGTSGIPYEQYF. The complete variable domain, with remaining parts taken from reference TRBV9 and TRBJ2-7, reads DSGVTQTPKHLITATGQRVTLRCSPRSGDLSVYWYQQSLDQGLQFLIQYYNGEERAKGNILERFSAQQFPDLHSELNLSSLELGDSALYFCASSGGTSGIPYEQYFGPGTRLTVT.

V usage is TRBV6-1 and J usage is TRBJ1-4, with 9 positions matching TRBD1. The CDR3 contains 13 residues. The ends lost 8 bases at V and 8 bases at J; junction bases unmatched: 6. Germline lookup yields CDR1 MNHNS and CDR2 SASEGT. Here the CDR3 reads CASRDRVDEKLFF. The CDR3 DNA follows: TGTGCCAGCCGGGACAGGGTTGACGAAAAACTGTTTTTT.